A selection of T cell receptor beta chains follows, all from one sample in a study of blood T cell repertoires in COVID-19. Profiled with immunoSEQ multiplex PCR; TCRdb holds only in-frame clones, not every one. The data show 70,000 or so clones, more than 85% seen once. The specimen sequenced was peripheral blood. The receptors were sampled from a man aged 55-75 years with acute or convalescent COVID-19. The CDR3 runs from the conserved cysteine through the conserved F or W. A D gene is named only where the DNA matches it firmly. Clone size is stated in some rows and not others, as once, few, many or a class when expanded.

>TRBD1|-|TRBJ1-4|TRBV5-1
CASSWGTENEKLFF
TGCGCCAGCAGCTGGGGGACAGAGAATGAAAAACTGTTTTTT
>-|-|TRBJ1-2|TRBV5-1
CASSRPGERNGYTF
TGCGCCAGCAGCCGCCCAGGGGAAAGAAATGGCTACACCTTC
>TRBD1|-|TRBJ1-5|TRBV6-5
CASKDRGPQPQHF
TGTGCCAGCAAAGACAGGGGCCCCCAGCCCCAGCATTTT
>-|-|TRBJ1-1|TRBV6-2/TRBV6-3
CASRPPPGVRTEAFF
TGTGCCAGCAGACCTCCCCCAGGGGTACGAACTGAAGCTTTCTTT
>-|-|TRBJ2-5|TRBV5-1
CASSLFEGGEGTQYF
TGCGCCAGCAGCTTATTTGAGGGAGGCGAGGGGACCCAGTACTTC
>TRBD2|once|TRBJ2-3|TRBV9
CASGSSGGILSTDTQYF
TGTGCCAGCGGATCTAGCGGGGGGATCCTTAGCACAGATACGCAGTATTTT
>-|-|TRBJ2-3|TRBV24-1
CATSDPRWGDRRGTDTQYF
TGTGCCACCAGTGATCCCCGGTGGGGGGATAGGAGGGGCACAGATACGCAGTATTTT
>TRBD2|-|TRBJ2-3|TRBV9
CASSPGTSRDTQYF
TGTGCCAGCAGCCCGGGGACTAGCCGGGATACGCAGTATTTT
>TRBD2|-|TRBJ2-1|TRBV6-4
CASSTLLAGKQFF
TGTGCCAGCAGTACTCTACTAGCGGGAAAACAGTTCTTC
>TRBD1|-|TRBJ2-7|TRBV2
CASRRDQTGGGHEQYF
TGTGCCAGCAGGAGAGACCAGACAGGGGGCGGGCACGAGCAGTACTTC
>TRBD1|-|TRBJ1-2|TRBV7-2
CASAPVGTGYGYTF
TGTGCCAGCGCCCCAGTGGGGACAGGGTATGGCTACACCTTC
>TRBD1|-|TRBJ2-7|TRBV2
CASSEGGTGAYEQYF
TGTGCCAGCAGTGAAGGGGGGACAGGCGCCTACGAGCAGTACTTC
>-|-|TRBJ1-5|TRBV5-1
CASRPEPGQPQHF
TGCGCCAGTCGCCCCGAGCCCGGTCAGCCCCAGCATTTT
>TRBD1|-|TRBJ1-5|TRBV6-5
CASKKGQGAYQPQHF
TGTGCCAGCAAAAAGGGACAGGGGGCATATCAGCCCCAGCATTTT
>-|few|TRBJ2-2|TRBV27
CASSSYGELFF
TGTGCCAGCAGTTCGTATGGGGAGCTGTTTTTT
>-|-|TRBJ2-3|TRBV20-1
CSARGGRPQYF
TGCAGTGCTAGAGGGGGGCGTCCGCAGTATTTT
>TRBD1|few|TRBJ2-7|TRBV19
CASPGQGSRHYEQYF
TGTGCCAGCCCGGGACAGGGGAGTAGGCACTACGAGCAGTACTTC
>-|-|TRBJ2-1|TRBV19
CASSIARVAYNEQFF
TGTGCCAGTAGTATAGCCAGGGTGGCCTACAATGAGCAGTTCTTC
>-|once|TRBJ1-1|TRBV2
CASSSTGTEAFF
TGTGCCAGCAGTTCGACGGGGACTGAAGCTTTCTTT
>TRBD2|few|TRBJ2-7|TRBV2
CASSELSGSGYEQYF
TGTGCCAGCAGTGAACTTAGCGGGAGCGGGTACGAGCAGTACTTC
>TRBD2|-|TRBJ2-3|TRBV7-8
CASSQLAGGADTQYF
TGTGCCAGCAGCCAACTAGCGGGAGGGGCAGATACGCAGTATTTT
>-|-|TRBJ2-7|TRBV6-1
CASSDQGSEQYF
TGTGCCAGCAGTGACCAGGGTAGCGAGCAGTACTTC
>-|-|TRBJ2-4|TRBV18
CASSPTVPHTIQYF
TGTGCCAGCTCACCCACAGTACCCCACACCATTCAGTACTTC
>-|-|TRBJ1-2|TRBV9
CASSSGAQGNYGYTF
TGTGCCAGCAGCTCCGGAGCACAGGGAAACTATGGCTACACCTTC
>TRBD1|-|TRBJ2-5|TRBV9
CASSVTGTAWETQYF
TGTGCCAGCAGCGTAACAGGGACAGCTTGGGAGACCCAGTACTTC
>TRBD1|-|TRBJ2-7|TRBV11-3
CASSDATGEQYF
TGTGCCAGCAGCGACGCGACAGGGGAGCAGTACTTC
>TRBD1|-|TRBJ1-2|TRBV30
CAWSVLGTGLHGYTF
TGTGCCTGGAGTGTACTAGGGACAGGGTTGCATGGCTACACCTTC
>-|-|TRBJ2-2|TRBV7-2
CASSLVLSGELFF
TGTGCCAGCAGCTTAGTTCTTTCCGGGGAGCTGTTTTTT
>-|-|TRBJ1-4|TRBV5-1
CASSKGQLVATNEKLFF
TGCGCCAGCAGCAAGGGACAACTCGTGGCAACTAATGAAAAACTGTTTTTT
>-|-|TRBJ1-1|TRBV6-5
CASIRRQNTEAFF
TGTGCCAGCATCCGGCGGCAAAACACTGAAGCTTTCTTT
>TRBD2|-|TRBJ2-3|TRBV4-1
CASSQDRGLAGEADTQYF
TGCGCCAGCAGCCAAGATCGGGGACTAGCGGGCGAAGCAGATACGCAGTATTTT
>TRBD2|-|TRBJ2-1|TRBV18
CASIAGGRNEQFF
TGTGCCAGTATAGCGGGAGGGCGGAATGAGCAGTTCTTC
>-|-|TRBJ1-2|TRBV5-8
CASSAGTNGYTF
TGTGCCAGCAGCGCCGGGACAAATGGCTACACCTTC
>-|-|TRBJ1-1|TRBV19
CASSIVRGKTEAFF
TGTGCCAGTAGTATCGTCCGGGGGAAGACTGAAGCTTTCTTT
>-|-|TRBJ2-3|TRBV11-2
CASSLGLERHF
TGTGCCAGCAGCTTAGGGTTAGAGCGGCATTTT
>-|few|TRBJ1-2|TRBV7-5
CARSAGPRNGYTF
TGTGCCAGAAGCGCGGGACCTCGAAATGGCTACACCTTC
>-|-|TRBJ2-5|TRBV10-2
CASTEDSQETQYF
TGCGCCAGCACTGAGGACAGCCAAGAGACCCAGTACTTC
>-|once|TRBJ2-1|TRBV27
CASSLMGRGGSEQFF
TGTGCCAGCAGTTTAATGGGGCGAGGCGGCAGTGAGCAGTTCTTC
>TRBD1|-|TRBJ1-2|TRBV29-1
CSVIRQGTSGYTF
TGCAGCGTTATCAGACAGGGGACGAGTGGCTACACCTTC
>TRBD1|few|TRBJ2-1|TRBV5-1
CASQTGQGYNEQFF
TGCGCCAGTCAGACCGGACAGGGATACAATGAGCAGTTCTTC
>-|-|TRBJ2-2|TRBV21-1
CASNGGTSGRENTGELFF
TGTGCCAGCAACGGGGGGACTAGCGGGAGAGAAAACACCGGGGAGCTGTTTTTT
>-|-|TRBJ1-3|TRBV21-1
CASSIEDRGLRNTIYF
TGTGCCAGCAGCATAGAAGACAGGGGGCTCAGAAACACCATATATTTT
>-|-|TRBJ1-4|TRBV7-9
CASSLRQVGEKLFF
TGTGCCAGCAGCTTACGGCAGGTCGGTGAAAAACTGTTTTTT
>TRBD1|-|TRBJ2-5|TRBV6-5
CASSTTRDRQETQYF
TGTGCCAGTTCCACTACCCGGGACAGACAAGAGACCCAGTACTTC
>-|-|TRBJ1-5|TRBV19
CASSIVSGSNQPQHF
TGTGCCAGTAGTATAGTATCAGGGAGCAATCAGCCCCAGCATTTT
>-|-|TRBJ1-6|TRBV6-1
CASSEVGGGTPLHF
TGTGCCAGCAGTGAAGTCGGGGGGGGAACACCCCTCCACTTT
>TRBD1|-|TRBJ2-3|TRBV5-1
CASSLTSGTGGTTDTQYF
TGCGCCAGCAGCCTTACTTCCGGGACAGGGGGAACCACAGATACGCAGTATTTT
>-|-|TRBJ1-2|TRBV7-9
CASRKDGEGGYGYTF
TGTGCCAGCAGAAAAGATGGGGAGGGGGGCTATGGCTACACCTTC